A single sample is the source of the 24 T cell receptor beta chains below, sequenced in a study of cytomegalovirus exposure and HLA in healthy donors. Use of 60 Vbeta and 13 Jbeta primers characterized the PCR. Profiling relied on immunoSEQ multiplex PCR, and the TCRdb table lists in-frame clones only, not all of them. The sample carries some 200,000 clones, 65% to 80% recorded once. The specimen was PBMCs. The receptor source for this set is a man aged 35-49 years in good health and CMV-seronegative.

As DNA, the CDR3 is TGCGCCAGCAGGCTACTAGCGGGGGTCGGGGGAGATACGCAGTATTTT. Residues: CASRLLAGVGGDTQYF. The V gene is TRBV5-1, the J gene TRBJ2-3; 11 bases agree with TRBD2. Germline trimming cut 5 bases from V and 5 bases from J; bases unmatched to any gene: 10. Germline CDR1 SGHRS, CDR2 YFSETQ. This CDR3 region has 16 residues.

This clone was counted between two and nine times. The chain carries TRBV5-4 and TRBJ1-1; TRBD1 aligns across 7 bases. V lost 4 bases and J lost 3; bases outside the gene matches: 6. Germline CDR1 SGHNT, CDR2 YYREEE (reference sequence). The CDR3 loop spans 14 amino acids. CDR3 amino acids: CASSAFQGDTEAFF. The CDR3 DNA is TGTGCCAGCAGCGCTTTTCAGGGGGACACTGAAGCTTTCTTT.

The chain's CDR3 is CASSASGLPDGLRWANEQFF. The CDR3 region has the DNA TGTGCCAGCAGCGCGTCTGGACTACCCGATGGATTACGTTGGGCCAATGAGCAGTTCTTC. This sequence joins TRBV9 and TRBJ2-1; D is perhaps TRBD2 (6 bases). This CDR3 is built from 20 residues. The germline gives CDR1 SGDLS, CDR2 YYNGEE. Trimming shortened V by 3 bases and J by 6 bases, and 31 bases separated the two germline ends.

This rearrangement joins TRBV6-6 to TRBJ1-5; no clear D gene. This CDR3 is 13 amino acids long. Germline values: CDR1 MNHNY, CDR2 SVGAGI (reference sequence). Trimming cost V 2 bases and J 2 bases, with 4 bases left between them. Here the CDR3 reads CASSYVGNQPQHF. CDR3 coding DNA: TGTGCCAGCAGTTACGTCGGCAATCAGCCCCAGCATTTT.

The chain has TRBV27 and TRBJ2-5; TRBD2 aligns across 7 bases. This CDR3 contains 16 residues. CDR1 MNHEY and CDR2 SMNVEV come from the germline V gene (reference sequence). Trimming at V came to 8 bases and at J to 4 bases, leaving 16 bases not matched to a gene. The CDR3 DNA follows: TGTGCCAGCCGGAGGGAGGGCTTATATGGAGGAGAGACCCAGTACTTC. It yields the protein CASRREGLYGGETQYF.

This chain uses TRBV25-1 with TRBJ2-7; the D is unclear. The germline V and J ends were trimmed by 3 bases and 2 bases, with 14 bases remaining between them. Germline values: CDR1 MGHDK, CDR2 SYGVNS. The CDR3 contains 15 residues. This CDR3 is CASSDPGGPTYEQYF. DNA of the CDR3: TGTGCCAGCAGTGACCCCGGCGGCCCCACCTACGAGCAGTACTTC.

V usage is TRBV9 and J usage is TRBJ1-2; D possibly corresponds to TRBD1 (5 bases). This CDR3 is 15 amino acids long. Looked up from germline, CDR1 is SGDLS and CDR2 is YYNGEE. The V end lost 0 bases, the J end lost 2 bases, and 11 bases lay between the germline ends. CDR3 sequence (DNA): TGTGCCAGCAGCGTAGCTACTCAGGGAAACTATGGCTACACCTTC. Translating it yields CASSVATQGNYGYTF.

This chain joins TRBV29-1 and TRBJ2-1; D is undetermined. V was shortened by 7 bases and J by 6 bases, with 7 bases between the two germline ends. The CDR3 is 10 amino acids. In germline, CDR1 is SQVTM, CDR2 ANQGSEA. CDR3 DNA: TGCAGCGACCATAGCAATGAGCAGTTCTTC. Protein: CSDHSNEQFF.

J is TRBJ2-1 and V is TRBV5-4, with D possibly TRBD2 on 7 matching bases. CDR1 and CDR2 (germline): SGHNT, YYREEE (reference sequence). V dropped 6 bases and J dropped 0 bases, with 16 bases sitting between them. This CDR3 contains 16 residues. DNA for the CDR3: TGTGCCAGCACCCTCGGGGGCGGGGGCTCCTACAATGAGCAGTTCTTC. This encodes CASTLGGGGSYNEQFF.

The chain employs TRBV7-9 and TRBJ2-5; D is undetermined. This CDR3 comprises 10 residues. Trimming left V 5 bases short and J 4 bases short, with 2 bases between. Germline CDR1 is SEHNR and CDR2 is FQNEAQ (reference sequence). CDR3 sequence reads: CASSRETQYF. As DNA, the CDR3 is TGTGCCAGCAGCCGAGAGACCCAGTACTTC.

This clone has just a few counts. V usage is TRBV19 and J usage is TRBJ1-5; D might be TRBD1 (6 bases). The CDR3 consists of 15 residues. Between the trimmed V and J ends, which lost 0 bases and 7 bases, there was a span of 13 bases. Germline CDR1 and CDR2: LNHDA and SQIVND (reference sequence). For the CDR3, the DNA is TGTGCCAGTAGTATAGATCTTCCAGGGGAGCAGCCCCAGCATTTT. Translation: CASSIDLPGEQPQHF. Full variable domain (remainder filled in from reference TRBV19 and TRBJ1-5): DGGITQSPKYLFRKEGQNVTLSCEQNLNHDAMYWYRQDPGQGLRLIYYSQIVNDFQKGDIAEGYSVSREKKESFPLTVTSAQKNPTAFYLCASSIDLPGEQPQHFGDGTRLSIL.

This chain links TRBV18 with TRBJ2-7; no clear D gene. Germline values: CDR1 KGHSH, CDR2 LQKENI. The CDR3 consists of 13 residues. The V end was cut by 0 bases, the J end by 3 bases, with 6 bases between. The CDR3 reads CASSPPAGYEQYF. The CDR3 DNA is TGTGCCAGCTCACCACCCGCAGGCTACGAGCAGTACTTC.

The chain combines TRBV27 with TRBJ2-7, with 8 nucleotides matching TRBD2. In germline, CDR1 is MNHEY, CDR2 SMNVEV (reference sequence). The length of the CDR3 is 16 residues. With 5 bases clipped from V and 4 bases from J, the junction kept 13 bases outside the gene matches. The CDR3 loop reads CASSPQRGFLGYEQYF. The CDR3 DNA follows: TGTGCCAGCAGTCCACAGCGGGGGTTTTTGGGTTACGAGCAGTACTTC.

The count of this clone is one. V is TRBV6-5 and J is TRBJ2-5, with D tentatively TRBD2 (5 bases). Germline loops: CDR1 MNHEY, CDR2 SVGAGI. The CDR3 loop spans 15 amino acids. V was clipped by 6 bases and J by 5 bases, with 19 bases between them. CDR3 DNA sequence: TGTGCCAGCAGCTACGGGCCCTTAAGGAGGGAGACCCAGTACTTC. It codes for CASSYGPLRRETQYF.

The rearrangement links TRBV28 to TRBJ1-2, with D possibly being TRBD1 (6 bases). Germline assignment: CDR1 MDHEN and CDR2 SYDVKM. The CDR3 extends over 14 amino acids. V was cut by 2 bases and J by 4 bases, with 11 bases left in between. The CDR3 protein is CASSLVTGTYGYTF. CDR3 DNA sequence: TGTGCCAGCAGTTTAGTGACAGGAACCTATGGCTACACCTTC.

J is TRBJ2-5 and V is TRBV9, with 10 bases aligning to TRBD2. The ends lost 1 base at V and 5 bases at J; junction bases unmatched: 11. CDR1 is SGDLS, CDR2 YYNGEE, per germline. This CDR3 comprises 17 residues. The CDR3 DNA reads TGTGCCAGCAGCGTAATCCCCCCAGCGGGAGGGCCTGAGACCCAGTACTTC. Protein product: CASSVIPPAGGPETQYF.

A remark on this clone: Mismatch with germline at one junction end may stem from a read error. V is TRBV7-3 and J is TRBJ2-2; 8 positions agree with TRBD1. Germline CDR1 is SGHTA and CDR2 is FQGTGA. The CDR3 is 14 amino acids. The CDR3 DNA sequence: TGTGCCAGCAGATTAAGACAGGGGTTCGGGGAGCTGTTTTTT. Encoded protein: CASRLRQGFGELFF.

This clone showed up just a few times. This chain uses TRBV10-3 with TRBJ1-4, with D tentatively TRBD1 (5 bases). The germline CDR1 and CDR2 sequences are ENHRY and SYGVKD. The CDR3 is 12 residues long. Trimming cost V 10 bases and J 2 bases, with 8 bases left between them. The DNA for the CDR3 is TGTGCCACTGGGACTACTAATGAAAAACTGTTTTTT. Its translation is CATGTTNEKLFF.

The CDR3 loop reads CSVGGGYNEQFF. CDR3 sequence (DNA): TGCAGCGTTGGGGGAGGGTACAATGAGCAGTTCTTC. This chain links TRBV29-1 with TRBJ2-1, with 7 bases fitting TRBD2. J lost 4 bases, V lost 4 bases, and 1 base had no gene match. From germline, CDR1 is SQVTM and CDR2 ANQGSEA. The length of the CDR3 is 12 residues.

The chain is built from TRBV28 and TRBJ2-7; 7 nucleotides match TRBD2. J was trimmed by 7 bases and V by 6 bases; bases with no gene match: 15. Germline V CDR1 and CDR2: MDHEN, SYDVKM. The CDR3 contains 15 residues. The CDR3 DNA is TGTGCCAGCAGATTTCGCGGGAGCCTCGGCCGGGAGCAGTACTTC. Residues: CASRFRGSLGREQYF.

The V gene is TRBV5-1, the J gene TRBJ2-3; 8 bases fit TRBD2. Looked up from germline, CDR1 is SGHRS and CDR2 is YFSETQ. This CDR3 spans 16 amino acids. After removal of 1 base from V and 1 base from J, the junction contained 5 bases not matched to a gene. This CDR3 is CASSLSSTSGTDTQYF. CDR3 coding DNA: TGCGCCAGCAGCTTGAGCTCGACTAGCGGCACAGATACGCAGTATTTT.

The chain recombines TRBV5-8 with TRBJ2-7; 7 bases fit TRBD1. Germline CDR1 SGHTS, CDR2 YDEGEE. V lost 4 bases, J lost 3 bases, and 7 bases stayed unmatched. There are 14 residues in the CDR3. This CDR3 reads CASSPQGILYEQYF. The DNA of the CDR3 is TGTGCCAGCAGCCCACAGGGGATCCTCTACGAGCAGTACTTC.

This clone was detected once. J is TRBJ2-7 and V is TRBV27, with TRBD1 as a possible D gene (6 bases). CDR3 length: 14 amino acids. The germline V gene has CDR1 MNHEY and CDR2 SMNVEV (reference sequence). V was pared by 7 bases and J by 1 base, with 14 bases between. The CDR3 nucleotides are TGTGCCAGCAAGGGAACAGGGTGGTCCTACGAGCAGTACTTC. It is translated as CASKGTGWSYEQYF.

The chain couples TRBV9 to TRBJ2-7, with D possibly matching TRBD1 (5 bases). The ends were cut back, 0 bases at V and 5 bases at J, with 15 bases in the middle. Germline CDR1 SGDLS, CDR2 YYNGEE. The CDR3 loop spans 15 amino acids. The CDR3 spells CASSVGGLARDEQYF. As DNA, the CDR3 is TGTGCCAGCAGCGTAGGGGGATTAGCCAGGGACGAGCAGTACTTC.